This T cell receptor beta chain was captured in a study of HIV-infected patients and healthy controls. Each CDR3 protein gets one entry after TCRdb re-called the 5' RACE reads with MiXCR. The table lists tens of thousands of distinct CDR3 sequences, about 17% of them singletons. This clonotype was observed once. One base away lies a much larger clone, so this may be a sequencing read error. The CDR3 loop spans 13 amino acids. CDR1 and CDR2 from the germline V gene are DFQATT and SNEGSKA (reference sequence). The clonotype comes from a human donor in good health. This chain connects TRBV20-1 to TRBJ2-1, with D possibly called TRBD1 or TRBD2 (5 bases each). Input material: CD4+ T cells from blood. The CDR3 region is CSPRGASYTEQFF. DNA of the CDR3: TGCAGTCCCCGAGGGGCCTCATACACTGAGCAGTTCTTC.